The clone carrying this T cell receptor (beta chain) is a singleton in its sample. Its specificity is not known. This specimen belongs to a study of CD8 T cells in Susac syndrome. The authors reverse transcribed about 0.45 to 1 ug RNA with random hexamers. TCR beta CDR3 was amplified by immunoSEQ covering 54 Vbeta and 13 Jbeta. Each CDR3 protein is one row after TCRdb ran MiXCR on the immunoSEQ multiplex PCR reads. The table lists under 550,000 distinct CDR3 sequences, 85% of them singletons. TCR beta sequencing covered blood CD8+ and CD4+ T cells. In contrast to the negatively isolated CD8+ and CD4+ T cells, TEMRA cells were FACS-enriched. Germline V gene lookup returns CDR1 SGHDT and CDR2 YYEEEE. The CDR3 is 14 amino acids. Trimming stripped 4 bases from V and 11 bases from J, with 19 bases between. General study results and limits: It was acknowledged in the study that the number of individuals who were included in its TCR sequencing and HLA analysis was relatively small.

This TCR was recovered from a human donor with multiple sclerosis. The chain couples TRBV5-6 to TRBJ2-4; D could derive from TRBD1 or TRBD2 (5 bases each). Sequencing was done on a sample of CD8+ T cells from PBMCs. The CDR3 loop reads CASSLRGAVSFQYF. The CDR3 coding sequence is TGTGCCAGCAGCCTGAGGGGCGCGGTTTCTTTTCAGTACTTC. The complete variable domain, with remaining parts taken from reference TRBV5-6 and TRBJ2-4, reads DAGVTQSPTHLIKTRGQQVTLRCSPKSGHDTVSWYQQALGQGPQFIFQYYEEEERQRGNFPDRFSGHQFPNYSSELNVNALLLGDSALYLCASSLRGAVSFQYFGAGTRLSVL.